The 27 T cell receptor beta chains presented below share a single source sample, sequenced in a study of shared clonotypes between healthy human individuals. Measured with immunoSEQ multiplex PCR; TCRdb has only the in-frame clones, and not every one. The table has 1,400,000 or so clones, 97% to 99% seen once. Sequenced sample: naive CD4+ T cells sorted from blood. Subset of the sample: CD45RA+ positively selected. These receptors came from a young man in good health.

This clone was found a few times. This specimen includes other DNA sequences encoding the same CDR3. V gene TRBV5-4 combines with J gene TRBJ2-1, with 11 bases identical to TRBD2. The CDR3 loop spans 15 amino acids. V dropped 0 bases and J dropped 5; count of bases not matched to a gene: 1. In germline, CDR1 is SGHNT, CDR2 YYREEE (reference sequence). CDR3 loop: CASSLGLAGNNEQFF. The DNA for the CDR3 is TGTGCCAGCAGCTTGGGACTAGCGGGAAACAATGAGCAGTTCTTC. The full variable domain, in which reference TRBV5-4 and TRBJ2-1 provide the parts outside the CDR3, is ETGVTQSPTHLIKTRGQQVTLRCSSQSGHNTVSWYQQALGQGPQFIFQYYREEENGRGNFPPRFSGLQFPNYSSELNVNALELDDSALYLCASSLGLAGNNEQFFGPGTRLTVL.

The chain is built from TRBV18 and TRBJ2-5; D remains unclear. The V end was cut by 8 bases, the J end by 1 base, with 14 bases between. The CDR3 extends over 14 amino acids. Looked up from germline, CDR1 is KGHSH and CDR2 is LQKENI. The CDR3 DNA follows: TGTGCCAGCCACCCGACCTACTCCCAAGAGACCCAGTACTTC. Residues: CASHPTYSQETQYF.

The chain has TRBV10-3 and TRBJ2-5; 8 bases map to TRBD2. The CDR3 has 12 amino acids. Germline CDR1 reads ENHRY; CDR2 reads SYGVKD. Trimming at V came to 8 bases and at J to 4 bases, leaving 3 bases not matched to a gene. Here the CDR3 reads CAIREGVETQYF. The DNA for the CDR3 is TGTGCCATCCGGGAGGGGGTAGAGACCCAGTACTTC.

The CDR3 loop is CASSQQTYTENTEAFF. In DNA, the CDR3 is TGCGCCAGCAGTCAACAGACTTACACAGAGAACACTGAAGCTTTCTTT. The chain combines TRBV23-1 with TRBJ1-1; D not resolved. TRBV23-1 carries the ORF label, with uncertain function. The CDR3 runs 16 residues. Trimming took off 2 bases at V and 1 base at J, with 14 bases between the two ends.

In DNA form, the CDR3 reads TGTGCCATCGGAGGTTGGCGGGAGGGCTCCTACGAGCAGTACTTC. It codes for CAIGGWREGSYEQYF. The V gene is TRBV28, the J gene TRBJ2-7; TRBD2 agrees at 9 bases. In germline, CDR1 is MDHEN, CDR2 SYDVKM. The CDR3 contains 15 residues. V shed 10 bases and J 0 bases; nucleotides not matched to a gene: 10. Combining the CDR3 with reference TRBV28 and TRBJ2-7 gives the whole variable domain DVKVTQSSRYLVKRTGEKVFLECVQDMDHENMFWYRQDPGLGLRLIYFSYDVKMKEKGDIPEGYSVSREKKERFSLILESASTNQTSMYLCAIGGWREGSYEQYFGPGTRLTVT.

The chain carries TRBV4-1 and TRBJ2-7, with a possible D match to TRBD2 (6 bases). Trimming shortened V by 1 base and J by 4 bases, and 14 bases separated the two germline ends. Germline loops: CDR1 MGHRA, CDR2 YSYEKL. This CDR3 spans 15 amino acids. The CDR3 sequence: CASSQAVVGGYEQYF. In DNA form, the CDR3 reads TGCGCCAGCAGCCAAGCGGTAGTCGGGGGATACGAGCAGTACTTC.

The chain recombines TRBV11-3 with TRBJ2-3, with 8 bases identical to TRBD2. There are 17 residues in the CDR3. Germline trimming cut 0 bases from V and 3 bases from J; bases unmatched to any gene: 8. From germline, CDR1 is SGHNT and CDR2 YENEEA. The CDR3, as DNA: TGTGCCAGCAGCTTAGATAAGCTAGCGGGCCCGACAGATACGCAGTATTTT. This translates into CASSLDKLAGPTDTQYF.

The chain links TRBV15 to TRBJ2-1, with D unresolved. V was clipped by 1 base and J by 0 bases, with 7 bases between them. Germline CDR1 reads LNHNV; CDR2 reads YYDKDF (reference sequence). This CDR3 has 15 residues. CDR3 loop: CATSRATASYNEQFF. CDR3 sequence (DNA): TGTGCCACCAGCAGAGCCACAGCCTCCTACAATGAGCAGTTCTTC.

The chain joins TRBV28 to TRBJ1-1, with 8 bases lining up with TRBD1. V lost 3 bases to trimming and J lost 2 bases; unmatched junction nucleotides: 5. The CDR3 has 15 amino acids. CDR1 is MDHEN, CDR2 SYDVKM, per germline. The CDR3 sequence is CASSFLDRENTEAFF. CDR3 nucleotides: TGTGCCAGCAGTTTCTTGGACAGGGAAAACACTGAAGCTTTCTTT. The full variable domain, its missing parts supplied by reference TRBV28 and TRBJ1-1, is DVKVTQSSRYLVKRTGEKVFLECVQDMDHENMFWYRQDPGLGLRLIYFSYDVKMKEKGDIPEGYSVSREKKERFSLILESASTNQTSMYLCASSFLDRENTEAFFGQGTRLTVV.

This clone was detected only once. The chain has TRBV18 and TRBJ2-3; TRBD2 might be the D (5 bases). This CDR3 has 17 amino acids. Germline V gene data show CDR1 as KGHSH and CDR2 as LQKENI. V shed 1 base and J shed 2 bases, with 16 bases lying between them. DNA for the CDR3: TGTGCCAGCTCACCACAACTAGTTCCCACCGACACAGATACGCAGTATTTT. It is translated as CASSPQLVPTDTDTQYF.

This clone appeared a single time. The chain joins TRBV2 to TRBJ2-4; 7 nucleotides align to TRBD1. The J segment lost 0 bases and the V segment lost 7 bases, leaving 6 bases of the junction unmatched. The germline CDR1 and CDR2 sequences are SNHLY and FYNNEI. CDR3 size: 15 residues. CDR3 sequence (DNA): TGTGCCAGCAAGGACAGGTTTTTAGCCAAAAACATTCAGTACTTC. It encodes CASKDRFLAKNIQYF.

V gene TRBV6-1 combines with J gene TRBJ1-2; no firm D call. The CDR3 consists of 15 residues. Trimming removed 1 base at V and 7 bases at J, with 16 bases between. Germline CDR1 reads MNHNS; CDR2 reads SASEGT. The chain's CDR3 is CASSEVIREGSGYTF. The CDR3, as DNA: TGTGCCAGCAGTGAAGTCATTCGGGAGGGAAGTGGCTACACCTTC.

This chain joins TRBV5-4 and TRBJ2-3; 7 bases are shared with TRBD2. Germline lookup yields CDR1 SGHNT and CDR2 YYREEE (reference sequence). The CDR3 totals 15 residues. Trimming at V came to 5 bases and at J to 0 bases, leaving 6 bases not matched to a gene. CDR3 sequence (DNA): TGTGCCAGCAGGGACCTAGCGGCTAGCACAGATACGCAGTATTTT. This gives the protein CASRDLAASTDTQYF.

V and J are TRBV18 and TRBJ1-2; D uncertain. CDR1 KGHSH and CDR2 LQKENI come from the germline V gene. This CDR3 spans 10 amino acids. V was cut by 5 bases and J by 8 bases, with 6 bases left in between. The CDR3 loop is CASSKQGYTF. The CDR3 nucleotides are TGTGCCAGCTCAAAACAGGGCTACACCTTC.

V usage is TRBV2 and J usage is TRBJ2-5; tentative D call: TRBD2 (5 bases). This CDR3 region has 14 residues. Per the germline V gene, CDR1 is SNHLY and CDR2 is FYNNEI. The V end was cut by 2 bases, the J end by 5 bases, with 12 bases between. The CDR3 region has the DNA TGTGCCAGCAGTGAATTGAGGGTGTTGGAGACCCAGTACTTC. Translated, it gives CASSELRVLETQYF.

As to this clone: The same CDR3 also results from other DNA sequences found in this sample. The chain recombines TRBV18 with TRBJ2-3, with 7 nucleotides matching TRBD2. Germline V gives CDR1 KGHSH, CDR2 LQKENI. V lost 1 base, J lost 2 bases, and 6 bases stayed unmatched. The CDR3 runs to 16 residues. The CDR3 is CASSPLASGNTDTQYF. Written as DNA, the CDR3 is TGTGCCAGCTCACCACTGGCGAGCGGGAACACAGATACGCAGTATTTT.

The V gene is TRBV4-1, the J gene TRBJ2-3, with a weak D call TRBD1 (5 bases). This CDR3 region has 15 residues. The germline V gene encodes CDR1 MGHRA and CDR2 YSYEKL. Trimming removed 2 bases at V and 3 bases at J, with 12 bases between. The DNA for the CDR3 is TGCGCCAGCAGCCAAACGCAGGGCTATACAGATACGCAGTATTTT. The encoded protein is CASSQTQGYTDTQYF.

The rearrangement uses TRBV2 and TRBJ2-3; tentative D call: TRBD1 (5 bases). Germline V CDR1 and CDR2: SNHLY, FYNNEI. The CDR3 sequence is 12 residues long. The germline V and J ends were trimmed by 8 bases and 4 bases, with 10 bases remaining between them. The CDR3 sequence: CASDQGADTQYF. The CDR3, as DNA: TGTGCCAGCGATCAGGGCGCAGATACGCAGTATTTT. The full variable domain, in which reference TRBV2 and TRBJ2-3 provide the parts outside the CDR3, is EPEVTQTPSHQVTQMGQEVILRCVPISNHLYFYWYRQILGQKVEFLVSFYNNEISEKSEIFDDQFSVERPDGSNFTLKIRSTKLEDSAMYFCASDQGADTQYFGPGTRLTVL.

V gene TRBV7-9 combines with J gene TRBJ2-7; 7 bases match TRBD2. V was pared by 5 bases and J by 6 bases, with 7 bases of the junction left unmatched. There are 13 residues in the CDR3. CDR1 and CDR2 (germline): SEHNR, FQNEAQ (reference sequence). The CDR3 nucleotides read TGTGCCAGCAGCCGGGACCGGGGGGTCGAGCAGTACTTC. Amino acids: CASSRDRGVEQYF.

The chain is built from TRBV5-1 and TRBJ2-7, with TRBD1 matching over 7 bases. The CDR3 length is 15 residues. The germline V gene encodes CDR1 SGHRS and CDR2 YFSETQ. The V and J ends lost 1 base and 1 base, in that order; junction bases with no gene match: 5. CDR3 in amino acids: CASSLTGDRSYEQYF. CDR3 DNA sequence: TGCGCCAGCAGCTTGACAGGGGACAGATCCTACGAGCAGTACTTC.

The chain is built from TRBV10-3 and TRBJ2-5, with 7 bases lining up with TRBD1. The CDR3 is made up of 13 amino acids. V was pared by 9 bases and J by 3 bases, with 7 bases of the junction left unmatched. Germline V gene data show CDR1 as ENHRY and CDR2 as SYGVKD. CDR3 in DNA: TGTGCCATTAGGGCAGGGGGTGAAGAGACCCAGTACTTC. Its translation is CAIRAGGEETQYF.

V and J are TRBV2 and TRBJ1-5; D remains unclear. Germline CDR1 SNHLY, CDR2 FYNNEI. The CDR3 sequence is 16 residues long. Trimming removed 4 bases from V and 3 bases from J, with 16 bases in between. CDR3 loop: CASSVSMSFLNQPQHF. In DNA form, the CDR3 reads TGTGCCAGCAGTGTTAGTATGAGTTTCCTCAATCAGCCCCAGCATTTT.

Worth noting for this clone: In the same sample, other DNA sequences code for this CDR3. The chain is built from TRBV5-1 and TRBJ2-1, with D unresolved. The CDR3 runs 12 residues. Germline values: CDR1 SGHRS, CDR2 YFSETQ. V was trimmed by 0 bases and J by 7 bases, leaving 5 bases between them. The CDR3 is CASSLGWNEQFF. The DNA for the CDR3 is TGCGCCAGCAGCTTGGGGTGGAATGAGCAGTTCTTC.

The chain carries TRBV7-9 and TRBJ2-7, with 8 positions matching TRBD1. CDR1 is SEHNR and CDR2 is FQNEAQ in the germline V gene (reference sequence). V shed 3 bases and J 13 bases; nucleotides not matched to a gene: 8. This CDR3 contains 12 residues. In DNA, the CDR3 is TGTGCCAGCAGCTTCGTGGACGGGACAGGTTACTTC. Residues: CASSFVDGTGYF. Using reference TRBV7-9 and TRBJ2-7 for the parts outside the CDR3, the full variable domain is DTGVSQNPRHKITKRGQNVTFRCDPISEHNRLYWYRQTLGQGPEFLTYFQNEAQLEKSRLLSDRFSAERPKGSFSTLEIQRTEQGDSAMYLCASSFVDGTGYFGPGTRLTVT.

The gene calls are TRBV9 and TRBJ2-1; TRBD2 matches at 8 bases. There are 17 residues in the CDR3. The trim removed 4 bases at V and 0 bases at J, leaving 9 bases unmatched. The germline gives CDR1 SGDLS, CDR2 YYNGEE. The CDR3 region is CASSLGGGLASYNEQFF. The CDR3, as DNA: TGTGCCAGCAGCCTCGGGGGGGGCTTGGCCTCCTACAATGAGCAGTTCTTC.

The chain recombines TRBV18 with TRBJ1-1, with D perhaps TRBD1 (5 bases). Germline V gene sequence: CDR1 KGHSH, CDR2 LQKENI. CDR3 length equals 15 residues. Trimming left V 1 base short and J 1 base short, with 10 bases between. Written as DNA, the CDR3 is TGTGCCAGCTCACCACTATGGACAACGAACACTGAAGCTTTCTTT. Translation: CASSPLWTTNTEAFF.

CDR3 DNA sequence: TGTGCCAGCTCACCAGGACAGGTGCGGGAAAAACTGTTTTTT. Translation: CASSPGQVREKLFF. This chain connects TRBV18 to TRBJ1-4; 7 bases agree with TRBD1. CDR1 is KGHSH, CDR2 LQKENI, per germline. The ends lost 2 bases at V and 8 bases at J; junction bases unmatched: 5. The CDR3 has 14 amino acids.